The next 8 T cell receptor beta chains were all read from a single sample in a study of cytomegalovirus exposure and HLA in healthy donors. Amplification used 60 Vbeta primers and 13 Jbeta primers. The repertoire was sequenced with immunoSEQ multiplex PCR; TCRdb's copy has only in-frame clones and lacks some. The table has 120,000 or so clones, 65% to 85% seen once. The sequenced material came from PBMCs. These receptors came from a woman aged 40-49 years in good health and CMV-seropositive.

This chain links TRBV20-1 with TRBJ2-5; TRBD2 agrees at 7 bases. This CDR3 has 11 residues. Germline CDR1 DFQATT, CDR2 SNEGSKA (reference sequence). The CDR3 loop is CRAGSEETQYF. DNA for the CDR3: TGCAGAGCGGGGTCTGAAGAGACCCAGTACTTC.

The CDR3 sequence: CAHAAGSYEQYF. The CDR3 DNA follows: TGTGCCCACGCAGCGGGTTCGTACGAGCAGTACTTC. The chain carries TRBV10-3 and TRBJ2-7; D might be TRBD2 (6 bases). With 11 bases removed from V and 4 bases from J, the gap between germline ends came to 15 bases. This CDR3 is built from 12 residues. Germline values: CDR1 ENHRY, CDR2 SYGVKD.

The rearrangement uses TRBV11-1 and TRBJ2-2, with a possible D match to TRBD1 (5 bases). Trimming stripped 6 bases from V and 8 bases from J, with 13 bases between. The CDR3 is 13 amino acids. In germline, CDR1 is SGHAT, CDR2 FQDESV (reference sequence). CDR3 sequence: CASRAGQAGELFF. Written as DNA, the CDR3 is TGTGCCAGCAGGGCCGGACAAGCTGGGGAGCTGTTTTTT.

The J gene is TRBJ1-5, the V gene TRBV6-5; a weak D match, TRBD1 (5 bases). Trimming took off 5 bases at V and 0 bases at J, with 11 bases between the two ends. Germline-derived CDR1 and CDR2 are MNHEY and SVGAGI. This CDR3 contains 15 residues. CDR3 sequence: CASSPRQGSNQPQHF. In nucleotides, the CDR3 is TGTGCCAGCAGTCCCCGGCAGGGTAGCAATCAGCCCCAGCATTTT.

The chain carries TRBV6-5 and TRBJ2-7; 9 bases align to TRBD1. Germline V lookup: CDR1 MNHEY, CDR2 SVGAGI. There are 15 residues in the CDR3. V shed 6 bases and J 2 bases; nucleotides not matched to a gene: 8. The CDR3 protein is CASRSAGTGPYEQYF. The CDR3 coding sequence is TGTGCCAGCAGGTCTGCCGGGACAGGGCCCTACGAGCAGTACTTC.

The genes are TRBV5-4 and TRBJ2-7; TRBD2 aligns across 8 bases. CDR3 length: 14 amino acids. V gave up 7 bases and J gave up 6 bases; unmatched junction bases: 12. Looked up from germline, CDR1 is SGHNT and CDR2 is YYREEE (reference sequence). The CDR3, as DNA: TGTGCCAGCCGTCTCGCGGGAGGCCCCAGCGAGCAGTACTTC. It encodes CASRLAGGPSEQYF.

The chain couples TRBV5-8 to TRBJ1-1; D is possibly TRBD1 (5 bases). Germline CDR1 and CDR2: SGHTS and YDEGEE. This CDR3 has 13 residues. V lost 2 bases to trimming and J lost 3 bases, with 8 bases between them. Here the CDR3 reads CASSLGGDTEAFF. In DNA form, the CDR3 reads TGTGCCAGCAGCTTAGGAGGGGACACTGAAGCTTTCTTT. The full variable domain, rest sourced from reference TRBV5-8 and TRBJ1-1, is EAGVTQSPTHLIKTRGQQATLRCSPISGHTSVYWYQQALGLGLQFLLWYDEGEERNRGNFPPRFSGRQFPNYSSELNVNALELEDSALYLCASSLGGDTEAFFGQGTRLTVV.

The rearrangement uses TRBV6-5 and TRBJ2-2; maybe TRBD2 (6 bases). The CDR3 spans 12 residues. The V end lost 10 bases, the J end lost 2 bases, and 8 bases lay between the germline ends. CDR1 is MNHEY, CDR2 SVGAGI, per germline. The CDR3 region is CATTSNTGELFF. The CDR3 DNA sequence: TGTGCCACGACTAGTAACACCGGGGAGCTGTTTTTT.